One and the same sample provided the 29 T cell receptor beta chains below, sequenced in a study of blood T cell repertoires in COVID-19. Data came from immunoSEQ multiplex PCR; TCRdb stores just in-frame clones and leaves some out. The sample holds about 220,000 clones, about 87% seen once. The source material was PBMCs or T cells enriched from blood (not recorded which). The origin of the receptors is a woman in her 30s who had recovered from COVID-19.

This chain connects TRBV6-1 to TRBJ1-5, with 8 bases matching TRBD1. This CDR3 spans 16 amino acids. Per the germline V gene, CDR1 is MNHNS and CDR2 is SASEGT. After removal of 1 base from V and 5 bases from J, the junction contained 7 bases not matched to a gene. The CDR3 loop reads CASSEVAGGLDQPQHF. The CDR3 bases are TGTGCCAGCAGTGAAGTGGCAGGGGGCTTGGATCAGCCCCAGCATTTT.

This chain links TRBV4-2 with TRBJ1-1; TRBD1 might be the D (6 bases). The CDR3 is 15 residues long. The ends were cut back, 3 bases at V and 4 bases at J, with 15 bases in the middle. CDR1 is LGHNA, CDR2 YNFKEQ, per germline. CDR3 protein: CASSQSYRVGTEAFF. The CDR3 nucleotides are TGTGCCAGCAGCCAGAGTTACAGGGTCGGCACTGAAGCTTTCTTT.

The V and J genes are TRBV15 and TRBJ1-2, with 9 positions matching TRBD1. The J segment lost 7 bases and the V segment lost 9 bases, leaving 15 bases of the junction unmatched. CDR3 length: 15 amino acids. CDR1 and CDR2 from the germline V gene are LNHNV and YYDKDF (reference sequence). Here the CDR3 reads CATTQSGQGLFGYTF. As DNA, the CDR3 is TGTGCCACTACTCAGTCGGGACAGGGTTTATTTGGCTACACCTTC. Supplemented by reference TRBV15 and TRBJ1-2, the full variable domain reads DAMVIQNPRYQVTQFGKPVTLSCSQTLNHNVMYWYQQKSSQAPKLLFHYYDKDFNNEADTPDNFQSRRPNTSFCFLDIRSPGLGDTAMYLCATTQSGQGLFGYTFGSGTRLTVV.

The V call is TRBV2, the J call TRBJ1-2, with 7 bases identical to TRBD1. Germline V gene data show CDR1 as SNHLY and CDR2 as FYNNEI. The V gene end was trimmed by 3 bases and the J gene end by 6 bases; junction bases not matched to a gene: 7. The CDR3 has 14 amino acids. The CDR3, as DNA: TGTGCCAGCAGTGACAAGGGACAGCTTAATGGCTACACCTTC. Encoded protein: CASSDKGQLNGYTF.

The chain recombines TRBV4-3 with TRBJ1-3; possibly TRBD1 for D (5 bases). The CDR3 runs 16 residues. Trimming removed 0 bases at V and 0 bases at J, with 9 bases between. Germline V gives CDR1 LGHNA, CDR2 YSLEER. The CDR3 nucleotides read TGCGCCAGCAGCCAAGATCGGGGGTTCTCTGGAAACACCATATATTTT. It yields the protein CASSQDRGFSGNTIYF.

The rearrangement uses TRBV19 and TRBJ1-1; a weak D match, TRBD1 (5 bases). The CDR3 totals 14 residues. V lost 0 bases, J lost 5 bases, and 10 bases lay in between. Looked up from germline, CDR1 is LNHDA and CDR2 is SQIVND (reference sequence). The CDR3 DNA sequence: TGTGCCAGTAGTATAGATCGGAGGGGAACTGAAGCTTTCTTT. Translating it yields CASSIDRRGTEAFF. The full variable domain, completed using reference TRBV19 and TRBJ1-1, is DGGITQSPKYLFRKEGQNVTLSCEQNLNHDAMYWYRQDPGQGLRLIYYSQIVNDFQKGDIAEGYSVSREKKESFPLTVTSAQKNPTAFYLCASSIDRRGTEAFFGQGTRLTVV.

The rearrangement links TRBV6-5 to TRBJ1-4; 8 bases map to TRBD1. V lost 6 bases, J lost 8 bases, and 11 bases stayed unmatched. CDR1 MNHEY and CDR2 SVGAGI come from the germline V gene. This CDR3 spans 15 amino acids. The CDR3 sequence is CASSLASRGQEKLFF. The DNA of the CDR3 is TGTGCCAGCAGCCTAGCAAGCAGGGGGCAGGAAAAACTGTTTTTT.

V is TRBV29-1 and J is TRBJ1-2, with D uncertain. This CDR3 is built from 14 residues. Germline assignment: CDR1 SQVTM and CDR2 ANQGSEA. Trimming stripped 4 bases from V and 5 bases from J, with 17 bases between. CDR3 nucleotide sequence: TGCAGCGTTGGTAGCGGGCGTGGGGTTTATGGCTACACCTTC. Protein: CSVGSGRGVYGYTF. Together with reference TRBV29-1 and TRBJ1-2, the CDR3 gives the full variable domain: SAVISQKPSRDICQRGTSLTIQCQVDSQVTMMFWYRQQPGQSLTLIATANQGSEATYESGFVIDKFPISRPNLTFSTLTVSNMSPEDSSIYLCSVGSGRGVYGYTFGSGTRLTVV.

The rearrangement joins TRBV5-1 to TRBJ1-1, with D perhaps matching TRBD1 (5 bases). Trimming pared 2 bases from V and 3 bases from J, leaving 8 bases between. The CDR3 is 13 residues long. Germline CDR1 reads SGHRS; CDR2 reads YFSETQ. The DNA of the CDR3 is TGCGCCAGCAGCTTCGGGGGGGACACTGAAGCTTTCTTT. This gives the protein CASSFGGDTEAFF.

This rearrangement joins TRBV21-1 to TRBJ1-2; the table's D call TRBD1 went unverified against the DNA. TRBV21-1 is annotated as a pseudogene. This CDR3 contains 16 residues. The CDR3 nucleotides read TGTGCCAGCAGCACCTGGACAGGGAAGGCTAACTATGGCTACACCTTC. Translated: CASSTWTGKANYGYTF.

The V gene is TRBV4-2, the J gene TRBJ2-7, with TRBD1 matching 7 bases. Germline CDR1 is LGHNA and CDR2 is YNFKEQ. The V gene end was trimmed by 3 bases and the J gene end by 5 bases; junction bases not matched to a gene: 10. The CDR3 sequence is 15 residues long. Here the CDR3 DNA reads TGTGCCAGCAGCCAGGAAGACAGGGCTTTGGACGAGCAGTACTTC. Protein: CASSQEDRALDEQYF.

The CDR3 coding sequence is TGTGCCAGCAGCTTAGTGACTGTCAGGGACACTGAAGCTTTCTTT. It yields the protein CASSLVTVRDTEAFF. This rearrangement joins TRBV7-6 to TRBJ1-1; the D gene is possibly TRBD1 (5 bases). The CDR3 covers 15 residues. Germline V gene lookup returns CDR1 SGHVS and CDR2 FNYEAQ. Trimming pared 1 base from V and 3 bases from J, leaving 12 bases between.

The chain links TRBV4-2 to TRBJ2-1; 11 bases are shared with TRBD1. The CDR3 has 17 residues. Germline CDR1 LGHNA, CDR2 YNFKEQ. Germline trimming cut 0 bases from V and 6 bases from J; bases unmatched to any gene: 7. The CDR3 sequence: CASSQDAGTGGFNEQFF. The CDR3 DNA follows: TGTGCCAGCAGCCAAGATGCCGGGACAGGGGGGTTCAATGAGCAGTTCTTC.

The CDR3 coding sequence is TGTGCCAGCAGTGAATTGGGACAGTTAAGGGTAGAGACCCAGTACTTC. This translates into CASSELGQLRVETQYF. V gene TRBV25-1 combines with J gene TRBJ2-5, with 7 positions matching TRBD1. Germline V gives CDR1 MGHDK, CDR2 SYGVNS. CDR3 length: 16 residues. J was trimmed by 4 bases and V by 1 base; bases with no gene match: 9.

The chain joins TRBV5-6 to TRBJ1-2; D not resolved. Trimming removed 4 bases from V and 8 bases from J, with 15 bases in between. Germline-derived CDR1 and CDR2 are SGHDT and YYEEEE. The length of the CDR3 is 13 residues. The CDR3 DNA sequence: TGTGCCAGCAGCCTCATCAACCCTCGGGGCTACACCTTC. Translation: CASSLINPRGYTF.

CDR3 bases: TGTGCCAGCAGCACACAGGGGGCGGACACTGAAGCTTTCTTT. Residues: CASSTQGADTEAFF. The chain combines TRBV7-3 with TRBJ1-1; the match to TRBD1 covers 9 bases. The V segment lost 5 bases and the J segment 3 bases; nucleotides outside the gene matches: 4. The CDR3 loop spans 14 amino acids. Germline V CDR1 and CDR2: SGHTA, FQGTGA.

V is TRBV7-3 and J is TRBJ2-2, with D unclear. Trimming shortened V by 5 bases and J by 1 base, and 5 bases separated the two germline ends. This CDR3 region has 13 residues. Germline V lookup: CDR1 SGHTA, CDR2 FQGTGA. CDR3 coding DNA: TGTGCCAGCAGCCCACTGAACACCGGGGAGCTGTTTTTT. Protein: CASSPLNTGELFF.

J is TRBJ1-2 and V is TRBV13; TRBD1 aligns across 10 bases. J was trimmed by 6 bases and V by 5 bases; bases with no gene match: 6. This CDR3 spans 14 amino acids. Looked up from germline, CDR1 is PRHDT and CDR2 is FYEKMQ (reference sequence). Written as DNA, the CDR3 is TGTGCCAGCAGCCCCCCGGGACAGGGGAATGGCTACACCTTC. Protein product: CASSPPGQGNGYTF.

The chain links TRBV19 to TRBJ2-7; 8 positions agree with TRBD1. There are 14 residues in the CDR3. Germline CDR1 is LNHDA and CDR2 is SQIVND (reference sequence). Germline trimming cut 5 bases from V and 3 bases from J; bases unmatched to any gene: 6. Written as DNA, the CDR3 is TGTGCCAGTAGTTCGGGACAGGATCGCTACGAGCAGTACTTC. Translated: CASSSGQDRYEQYF.

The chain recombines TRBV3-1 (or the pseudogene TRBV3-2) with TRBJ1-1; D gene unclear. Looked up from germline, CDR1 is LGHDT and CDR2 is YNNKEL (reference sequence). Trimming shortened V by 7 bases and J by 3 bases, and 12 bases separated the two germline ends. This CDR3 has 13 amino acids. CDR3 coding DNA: TGTGCCAGCACCGAAGCGGGTTACACTGAAGCTTTCTTT. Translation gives CASTEAGYTEAFF.

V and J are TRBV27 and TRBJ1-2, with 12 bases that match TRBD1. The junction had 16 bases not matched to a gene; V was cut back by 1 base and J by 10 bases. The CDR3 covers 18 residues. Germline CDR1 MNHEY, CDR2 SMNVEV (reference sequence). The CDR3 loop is CASSLLNSGTGGTVYYTF. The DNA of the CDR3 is TGTGCCAGCAGTTTATTAAACTCCGGGACAGGGGGCACGGTTTACTACACCTTC.

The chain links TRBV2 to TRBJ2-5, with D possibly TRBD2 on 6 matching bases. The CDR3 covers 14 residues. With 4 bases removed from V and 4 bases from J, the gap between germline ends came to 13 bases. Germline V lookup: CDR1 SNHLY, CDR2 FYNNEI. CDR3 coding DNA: TGTGCCAGCAGTGGCGGGACTGTGGGAGAGACCCAGTACTTC. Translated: CASSGGTVGETQYF.

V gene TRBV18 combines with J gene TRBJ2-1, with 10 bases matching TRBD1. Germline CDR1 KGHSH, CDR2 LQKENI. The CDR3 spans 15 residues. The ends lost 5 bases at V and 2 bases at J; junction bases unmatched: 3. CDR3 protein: CASSAGQGPYNEQFF. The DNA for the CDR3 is TGTGCCAGCTCAGCGGGACAGGGGCCCTACAATGAGCAGTTCTTC.

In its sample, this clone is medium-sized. This CDR3 is CASSEAGGTDTQYF. The CDR3 DNA reads as TGTGCCAGCAGTGAAGCGGGGGGCACAGATACGCAGTATTTT. V usage is TRBV6-4 and J usage is TRBJ2-3, with 8 bases lining up with TRBD2. CDR3 size: 14 residues. The V gene end was trimmed by 3 bases and the J gene end by 1 base; junction bases not matched to a gene: 0. Germline assignment: CDR1 MRHNA and CDR2 SNTAGT.

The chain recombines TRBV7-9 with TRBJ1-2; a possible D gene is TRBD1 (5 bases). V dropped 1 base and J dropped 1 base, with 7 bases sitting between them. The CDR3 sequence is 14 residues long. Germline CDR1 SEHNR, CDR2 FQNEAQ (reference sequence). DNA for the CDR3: TGTGCCAGCAGCTTAGGGCAGGGTAACTATGGCTACACCTTC. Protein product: CASSLGQGNYGYTF.

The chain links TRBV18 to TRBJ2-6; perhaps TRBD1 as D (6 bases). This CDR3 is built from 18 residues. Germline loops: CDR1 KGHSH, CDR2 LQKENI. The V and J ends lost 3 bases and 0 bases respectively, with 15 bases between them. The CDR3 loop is CASSPWTATDSGANVLTF. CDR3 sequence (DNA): TGTGCCAGCTCACCTTGGACAGCGACCGACTCTGGGGCCAACGTCCTGACTTTC.

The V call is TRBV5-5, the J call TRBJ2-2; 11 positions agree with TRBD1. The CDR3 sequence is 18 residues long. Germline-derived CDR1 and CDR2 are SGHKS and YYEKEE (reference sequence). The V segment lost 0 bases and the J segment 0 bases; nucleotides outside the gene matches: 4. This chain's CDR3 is CASSLARTGGANTGELFF. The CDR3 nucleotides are TGTGCCAGCAGCTTGGCGCGGACAGGGGGCGCGAACACCGGGGAGCTGTTTTTT.

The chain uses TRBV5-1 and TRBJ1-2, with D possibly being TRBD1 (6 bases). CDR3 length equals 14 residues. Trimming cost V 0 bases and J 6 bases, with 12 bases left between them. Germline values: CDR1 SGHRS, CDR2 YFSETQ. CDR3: CASSLDQGFNGYTF. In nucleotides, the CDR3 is TGCGCCAGCAGCTTGGACCAGGGGTTCAATGGCTACACCTTC.

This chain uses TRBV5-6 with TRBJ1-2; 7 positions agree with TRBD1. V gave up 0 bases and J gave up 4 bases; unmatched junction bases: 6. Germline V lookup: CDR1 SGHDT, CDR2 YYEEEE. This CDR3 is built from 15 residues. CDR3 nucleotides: TGTGCCAGCAGCTTGGAAGGGGGCATCGCCTATGGCTACACCTTC. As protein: CASSLEGGIAYGYTF.